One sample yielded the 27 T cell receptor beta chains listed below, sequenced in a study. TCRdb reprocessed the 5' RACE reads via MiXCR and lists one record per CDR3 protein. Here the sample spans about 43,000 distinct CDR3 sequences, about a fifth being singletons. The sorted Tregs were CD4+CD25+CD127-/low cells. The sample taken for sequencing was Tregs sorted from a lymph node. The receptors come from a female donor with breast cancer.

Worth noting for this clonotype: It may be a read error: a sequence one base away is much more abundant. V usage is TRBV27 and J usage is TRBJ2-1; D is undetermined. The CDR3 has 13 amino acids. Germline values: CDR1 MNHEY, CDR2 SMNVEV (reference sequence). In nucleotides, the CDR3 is TGTGCCAGCAAAAATAGAGCCTACAATGGGCAGTTCTTC. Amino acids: CASKNRAYNGQFF.

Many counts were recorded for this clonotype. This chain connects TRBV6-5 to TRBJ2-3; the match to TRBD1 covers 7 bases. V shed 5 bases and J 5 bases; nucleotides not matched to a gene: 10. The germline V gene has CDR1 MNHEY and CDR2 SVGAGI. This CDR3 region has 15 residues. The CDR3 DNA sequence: TGTGCCAGCAGTGAGGGTGGCAGGGACAGAGATACGCAGTATTTT. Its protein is CASSEGGRDRDTQYF.

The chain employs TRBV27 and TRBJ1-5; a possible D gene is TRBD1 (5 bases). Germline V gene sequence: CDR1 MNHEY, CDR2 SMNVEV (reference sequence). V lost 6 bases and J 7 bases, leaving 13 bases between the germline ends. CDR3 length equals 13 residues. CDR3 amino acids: CASRSGEGQPQHF. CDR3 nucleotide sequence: TGTGCCAGCAGATCGGGGGAAGGGCAGCCCCAGCATTTT.

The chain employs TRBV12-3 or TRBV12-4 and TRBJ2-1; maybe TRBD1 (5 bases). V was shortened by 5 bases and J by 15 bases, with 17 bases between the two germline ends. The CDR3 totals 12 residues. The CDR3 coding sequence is TGTGCCAGCAGTCCGACAGAAAACTTGCGGTTCTTC. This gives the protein CASSPTENLRFF.

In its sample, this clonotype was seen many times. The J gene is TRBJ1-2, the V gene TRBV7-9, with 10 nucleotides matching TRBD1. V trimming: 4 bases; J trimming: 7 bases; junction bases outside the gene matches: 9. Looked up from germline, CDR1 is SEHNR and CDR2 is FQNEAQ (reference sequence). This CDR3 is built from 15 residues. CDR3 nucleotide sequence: TGTGCCAGCAGCTCCTCCAAAGACAGGGGGCCTGGCTACACCTTC. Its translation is CASSSSKDRGPGYTF.

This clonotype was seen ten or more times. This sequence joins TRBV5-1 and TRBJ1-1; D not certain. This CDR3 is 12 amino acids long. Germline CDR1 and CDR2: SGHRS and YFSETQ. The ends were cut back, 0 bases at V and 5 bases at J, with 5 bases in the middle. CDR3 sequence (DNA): TGCGCCAGCAGCTTGGTGGGAACTGAAGCTTTCTTT. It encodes CASSLVGTEAFF.

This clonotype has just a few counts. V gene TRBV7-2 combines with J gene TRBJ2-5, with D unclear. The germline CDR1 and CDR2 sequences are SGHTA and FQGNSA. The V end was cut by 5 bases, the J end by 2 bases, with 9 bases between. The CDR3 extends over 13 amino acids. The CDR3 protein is CASSVQDQETQYF. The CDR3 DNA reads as TGTGCCAGCAGCGTCCAGGATCAAGAGACCCAGTACTTC.

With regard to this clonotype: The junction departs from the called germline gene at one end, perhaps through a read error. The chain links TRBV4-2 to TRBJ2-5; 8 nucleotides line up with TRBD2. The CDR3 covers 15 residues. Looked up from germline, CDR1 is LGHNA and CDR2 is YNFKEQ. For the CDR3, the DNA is TGTGCCGGCAGCCAATATAGCGGGGACCAAGAGACCCAGTACTTC. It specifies CAGSQYSGDQETQYF.

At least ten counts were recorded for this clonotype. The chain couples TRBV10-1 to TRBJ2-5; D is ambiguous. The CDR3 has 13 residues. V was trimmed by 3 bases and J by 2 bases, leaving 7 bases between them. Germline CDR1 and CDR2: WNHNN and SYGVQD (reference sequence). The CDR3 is CASSDGMQETQYF. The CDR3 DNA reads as TGCGCCAGCAGTGATGGAATGCAAGAGACCCAGTACTTC.

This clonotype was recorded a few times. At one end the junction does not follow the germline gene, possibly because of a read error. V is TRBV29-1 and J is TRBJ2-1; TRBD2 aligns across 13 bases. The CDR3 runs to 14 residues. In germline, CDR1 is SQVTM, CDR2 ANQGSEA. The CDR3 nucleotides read TGCGGCGTTAAAGGACTAGCGGGAGACAATGAGCAGTTCTTC. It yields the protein CGVKGLAGDNEQFF.

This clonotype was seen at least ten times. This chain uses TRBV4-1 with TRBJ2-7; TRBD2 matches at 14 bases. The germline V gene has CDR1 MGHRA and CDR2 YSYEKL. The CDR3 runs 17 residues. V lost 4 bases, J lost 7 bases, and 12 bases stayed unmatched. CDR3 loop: CASSLRLGTSGSDEQYF. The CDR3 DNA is TGCGCCAGCAGCCTAAGATTAGGGACTAGCGGGAGTGATGAGCAGTACTTC.

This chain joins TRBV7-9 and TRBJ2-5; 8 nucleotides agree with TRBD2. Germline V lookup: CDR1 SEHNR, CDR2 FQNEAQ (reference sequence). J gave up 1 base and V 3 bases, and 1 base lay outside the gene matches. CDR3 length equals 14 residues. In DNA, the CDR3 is TGTGCCAGCAGCTTTACTAGCGGCCAAGAGACCCAGTACTTC. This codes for CASSFTSGQETQYF.

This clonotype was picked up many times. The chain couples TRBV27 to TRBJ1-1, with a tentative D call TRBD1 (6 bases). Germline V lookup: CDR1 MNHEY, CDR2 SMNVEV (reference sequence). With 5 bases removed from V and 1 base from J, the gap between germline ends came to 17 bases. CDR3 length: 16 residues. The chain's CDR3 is CASSPTLGGANTEAFF. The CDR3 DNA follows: TGTGCCAGCAGTCCTACCCTCGGGGGCGCGAACACTGAAGCTTTCTTT.

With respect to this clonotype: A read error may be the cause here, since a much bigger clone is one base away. The CDR3 spells CAGSFGLAGVYEQYF. CDR3 DNA sequence: TGTGCCGGCAGCTTTGGACTAGCGGGAGTATACGAGCAGTACTTC. J is TRBJ2-7 and V is TRBV9, with 13 bases lining up with TRBD2. Germline V lookup: CDR1 SGDLS, CDR2 YYNGEE. CDR3 length equals 15 residues.

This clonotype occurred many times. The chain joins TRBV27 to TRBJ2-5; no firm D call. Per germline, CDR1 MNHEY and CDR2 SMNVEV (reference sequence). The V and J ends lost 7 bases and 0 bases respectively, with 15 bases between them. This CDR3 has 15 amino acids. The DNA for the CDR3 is TGTGCCAGCAAAATAAACCACGACAACCAAGAGACCCAGTACTTC. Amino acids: CASKINHDNQETQYF.

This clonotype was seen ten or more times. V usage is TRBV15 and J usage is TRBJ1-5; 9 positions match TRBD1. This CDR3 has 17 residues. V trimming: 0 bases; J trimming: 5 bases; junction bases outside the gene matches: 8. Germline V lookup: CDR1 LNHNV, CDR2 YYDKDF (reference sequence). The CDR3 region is CATSRERGGQGYQPQHF. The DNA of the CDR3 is TGTGCCACCAGCAGAGAGCGCGGGGGACAGGGATATCAGCCCCAGCATTTT.

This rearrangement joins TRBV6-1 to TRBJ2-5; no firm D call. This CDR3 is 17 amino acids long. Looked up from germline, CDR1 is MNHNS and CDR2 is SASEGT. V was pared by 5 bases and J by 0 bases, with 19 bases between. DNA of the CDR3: TGTGCCAGCAGTTCAACGAACATGGGTCTTAACCAAGAGACCCAGTACTTC. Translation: CASSSTNMGLNQETQYF.

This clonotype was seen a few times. The CDR3 protein is CASSQTSGSDPEQFF. In nucleotides, the CDR3 is TGCGCCAGCAGCCAAACTAGCGGGAGTGATCCCGAGCAGTTCTTC. The rearrangement joins TRBV4-1 to TRBJ2-1, with TRBD2 matching over 11 bases. V was pared by 2 bases and J by 10 bases, with 7 bases of the junction left unmatched. The CDR3 is 15 amino acids. Germline V gene sequence: CDR1 MGHRA, CDR2 YSYEKL.

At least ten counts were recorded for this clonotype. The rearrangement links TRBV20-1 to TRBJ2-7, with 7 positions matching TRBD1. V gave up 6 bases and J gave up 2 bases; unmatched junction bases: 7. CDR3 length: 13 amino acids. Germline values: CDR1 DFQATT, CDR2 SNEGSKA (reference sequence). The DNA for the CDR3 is TGCAGTGCGCCGGACAGGTTGACCTACGAGCAGTACTTC. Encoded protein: CSAPDRLTYEQYF.

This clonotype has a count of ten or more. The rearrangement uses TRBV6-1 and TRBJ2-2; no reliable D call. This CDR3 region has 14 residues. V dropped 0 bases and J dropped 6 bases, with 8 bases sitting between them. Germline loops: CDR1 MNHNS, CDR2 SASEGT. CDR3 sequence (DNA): TGTGCCAGCAGTGAAGCGCTGGAGCCCGGGGAGCTGTTTTTT. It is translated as CASSEALEPGELFF.

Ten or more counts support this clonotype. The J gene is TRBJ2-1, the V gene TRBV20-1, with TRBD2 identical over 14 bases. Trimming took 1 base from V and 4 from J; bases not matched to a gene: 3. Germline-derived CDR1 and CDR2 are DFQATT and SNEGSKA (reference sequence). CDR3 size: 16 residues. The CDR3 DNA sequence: TGCAGTGCTAGAGCAAGACTAGCGGGAGGGTACAATGAGCAGTTCTTC. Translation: CSARARLAGGYNEQFF.

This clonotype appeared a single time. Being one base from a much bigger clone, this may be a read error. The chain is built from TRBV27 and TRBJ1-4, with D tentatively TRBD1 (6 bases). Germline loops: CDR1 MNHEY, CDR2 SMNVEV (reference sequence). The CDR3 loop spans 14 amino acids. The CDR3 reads CASSPRDTLEKLSF. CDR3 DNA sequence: TGTGCCAGCAGTCCCCGGGACACACTTGAAAAACTGTCTTTT.

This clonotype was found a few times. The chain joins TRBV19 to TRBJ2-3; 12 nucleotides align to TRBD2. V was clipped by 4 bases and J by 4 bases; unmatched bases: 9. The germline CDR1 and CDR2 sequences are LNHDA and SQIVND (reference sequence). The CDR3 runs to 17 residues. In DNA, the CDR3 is TGTGCCAGTAGTACCTCGACTAGCGGGAGAGCCGCAGATACGCAGTATTTT. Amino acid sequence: CASSTSTSGRAADTQYF.

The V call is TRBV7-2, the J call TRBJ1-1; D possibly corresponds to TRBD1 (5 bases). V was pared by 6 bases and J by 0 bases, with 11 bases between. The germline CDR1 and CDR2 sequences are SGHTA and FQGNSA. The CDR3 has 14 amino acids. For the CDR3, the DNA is TGTGCCAGCAGAACAGGCCCCATGAACACTGAAGCTTTCTTT. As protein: CASRTGPMNTEAFF. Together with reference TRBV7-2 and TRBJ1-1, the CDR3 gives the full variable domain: GAGVSQSPSNKVTEKGKDVELRCDPISGHTALYWYRQSLGQGLEFLIYFQGNSAPDKSGLPSDRFSAERTGGSVSTLTIQRTQQEDSAVYLCASRTGPMNTEAFFGQGTRLTVV.

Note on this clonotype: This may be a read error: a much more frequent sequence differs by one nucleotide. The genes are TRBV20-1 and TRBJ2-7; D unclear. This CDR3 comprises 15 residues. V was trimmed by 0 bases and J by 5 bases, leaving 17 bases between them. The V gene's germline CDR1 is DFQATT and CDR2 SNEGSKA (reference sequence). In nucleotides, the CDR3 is TGCAGTGCTAGAGATATAAGAAGGAGTGAAAACGAGCAGTACTTC. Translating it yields CSARDIRRSENEQYF.

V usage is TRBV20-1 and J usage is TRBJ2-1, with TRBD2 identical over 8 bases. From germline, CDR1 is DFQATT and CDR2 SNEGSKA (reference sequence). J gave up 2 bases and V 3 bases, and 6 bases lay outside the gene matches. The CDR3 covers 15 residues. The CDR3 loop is CSARGAGATYNEQFF. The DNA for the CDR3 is TGCAGTGCTAGGGGAGCGGGAGCAACCTACAATGAGCAGTTCTTC.

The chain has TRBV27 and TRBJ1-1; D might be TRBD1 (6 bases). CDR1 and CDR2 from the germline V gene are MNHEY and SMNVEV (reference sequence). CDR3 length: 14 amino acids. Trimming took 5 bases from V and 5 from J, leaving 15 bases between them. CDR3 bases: TGTGCCAGCAGTCGGCCAGGGGAGCGGACTGAAGCTTTCTTT. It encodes CASSRPGERTEAFF.